This T cell receptor beta chain was sequenced in a study of T cell responses to AZD1222 COVID-19 vaccine. The repertoire was sequenced with immunoSEQ multiplex PCR; TCRdb's copy has only in-frame clones and lacks some. The sample holds about 190,000 clones, almost 95% seen once. The CDR3 spans 12 residues. Trimming left V 5 bases short and J 6 bases short, with 9 bases between. CDR1 and CDR2 from the germline V gene are SGHAT and FQNNGV. This receptor was obtained from an adult in good health. The V gene is TRBV11-2, the J gene TRBJ2-3; D unresolved. Sequences were derived from peripheral blood, sampled on day 0 of AZD1222 vaccination. For the CDR3, the DNA is TGTGCCAGCAGCAAAGAGTCCGATACGCAGTATTTT. Protein product: CASSKESDTQYF.